This TCR beta chain was recorded in a study of cytomegalovirus exposure and HLA in healthy donors. Notes on the study in general: The study recorded 150 to 200 TCR beta chains that were cytomegalovirus-associated.

Measured with immunoSEQ multiplex PCR; TCRdb has only the in-frame clones, and not every one. The table includes over 120,000 clones, over 80% detected once. Notes on this clone: Its antigen is unidentified.

The sample was PBMCs. The origin of this receptor is a man aged 18 to 30 in good health and CMV-seropositive.

In nucleotides, the CDR3 is TGTGCCAGCAGCTTACTGGGACACCCTGAAGAGACCCAGTACTTC. Translation: CASSLLGHPEETQYF. J is TRBJ2-5 and V is TRBV7-3; tentative D call: TRBD1 (6 bases). Trimming removed 2 bases at V and 3 bases at J, with 13 bases between. Germline CDR1 reads SGHTA; CDR2 reads FQGTGA. CDR3 length equals 15 residues.